This T cell receptor beta chain was captured in a study of shared clonotypes between healthy human individuals. TCRdb's copy holds only in-frame clones and misses some; the assay was immunoSEQ multiplex PCR. The sample has about 600,000 clones, roughly 97% seen once. The sample taken for sequencing was naive CD4+ T cells sorted from blood. Subset defined: CD45RA+ positively selected. This receptor was identified in a young woman in good health.

Here the CDR3 reads CATSREGTSSIVDTQYF. CDR3 in DNA: TGTGCCACCAGCAGAGAAGGGACTAGCAGCATAGTGGATACGCAGTATTTT. V gene TRBV15 combines with J gene TRBJ2-3, with 9 bases matching TRBD2. Germline V gene sequence: CDR1 LNHNV, CDR2 YYDKDF (reference sequence). The CDR3 runs 17 residues. The J segment lost 6 bases and the V segment lost 0 bases, leaving 10 bases of the junction unmatched.